Below are 23 T cell receptor beta chains sequenced from a single sample in a study of cytomegalovirus exposure and HLA in healthy donors listed by TCRdb under 2017. Library generation was performed with the immunoSEQ multiplex PCR assay. For the multiplex PCR, a mixture combining 60 forward primers for TCR Vbeta segments and 13 reverse primers for TCR Jbeta segments was used. What TCRdb holds here is the immuneACCESS table cut down to in-frame rearrangements. Part of the clones is not present; checked against another copy, under half of the missing clones reflect an unresolved V gene, and the others are unexplained. Across this sample there are around 100,000 clones, with 65% to 80% seen only once. The biggest ten clones account for 3% to 4% of the sample. Specimen: PBMCs. These receptors came from a woman in her fifties or sixties in good health and CMV-seropositive.

The V call is TRBV27, the J call TRBJ1-5; TRBD1 matches 9 bases. V was clipped by 0 bases and J by 5 bases; unmatched bases: 5. The CDR3 sequence is 16 residues long. Germline loops: CDR1 MNHEY, CDR2 SMNVEV (reference sequence). The CDR3 DNA follows: TGTGCCAGCAGTTTATCGGGGACAGGGTCATATCAGCCCCAGCATTTT. Residues: CASSLSGTGSYQPQHF.

This clone was seen a few times. The chain links TRBV7-9 to TRBJ1-1; D gene uncertain. Germline V CDR1 and CDR2: SEHNR, FQNEAQ (reference sequence). This CDR3 contains 14 residues. Trimming shortened V by 5 bases and J by 5 bases, and 15 bases separated the two germline ends. The CDR3 spells CASSRTESGTEAFF. DNA for the CDR3: TGTGCCAGCAGCCGTACAGAGTCCGGTACTGAAGCTTTCTTT.

V gene TRBV19 combines with J gene TRBJ2-1; maybe TRBD2 (5 bases). From germline, CDR1 is LNHDA and CDR2 SQIVND (reference sequence). With 3 bases removed from V and 8 bases from J, the gap between germline ends came to 14 bases. The CDR3 extends over 14 amino acids. CDR3 region: CASSMGWGDDEQFF. DNA of the CDR3: TGTGCCAGTAGTATGGGGTGGGGAGATGATGAGCAGTTCTTC. Together with reference TRBV19 and TRBJ2-1, the CDR3 gives the full variable domain: DGGITQSPKYLFRKEGQNVTLSCEQNLNHDAMYWYRQDPGQGLRLIYYSQIVNDFQKGDIAEGYSVSREKKESFPLTVTSAQKNPTAFYLCASSMGWGDDEQFFGPGTRLTVL.

The chain is built from TRBV7-9 and TRBJ2-1; TRBD2 matches at 14 bases. J was trimmed by 7 bases and V by 2 bases; bases with no gene match: 10. CDR3 size: 18 residues. Germline CDR1 is SEHNR and CDR2 is FQNEAQ (reference sequence). CDR3 bases: TGTGCCAGCAGCTTACCTTTCCGGACTAGCGGGAGGAGAAATGAGCAGTTCTTC. It is translated as CASSLPFRTSGRRNEQFF.

This clone occurred once. CDR3 amino acids: CASSLTGLGYEQYF. Written as DNA, the CDR3 is TGTGCCAGCAGCTTGACAGGGCTCGGTTACGAGCAGTACTTC. This sequence joins TRBV5-6 and TRBJ2-7, with a possible D match to TRBD1 (6 bases). The germline V gene has CDR1 SGHDT and CDR2 YYEEEE. Trimming removed 1 base from V and 4 bases from J, with 12 bases in between. CDR3 length: 14 amino acids.

The chain links TRBV6-5 to TRBJ2-5; D unresolved. This CDR3 region has 14 residues. Germline CDR1 and CDR2: MNHEY and SVGAGI. Trimming left V 2 bases short and J 3 bases short, with 10 bases between. The CDR3 nucleotides read TGTGCCAGCAGTTACGCGCGCGGCAAAGAGACCCAGTACTTC. This encodes CASSYARGKETQYF.

This clone came up a few times. The chain is built from TRBV27 and TRBJ2-7; no definite D call. Germline CDR1 reads MNHEY; CDR2 reads SMNVEV (reference sequence). V lost 2 bases and J 2 bases, leaving 10 bases between the germline ends. The CDR3 extends over 14 amino acids. The CDR3 loop reads CASSLTAVTYEQYF. The DNA for the CDR3 is TGTGCCAGCAGTTTAACGGCGGTTACCTACGAGCAGTACTTC.

This rearrangement joins TRBV2 to TRBJ2-7; 10 bases map to TRBD2. The CDR3 sequence is 13 residues long. CDR1 is SNHLY, CDR2 FYNNEI, per germline. J was trimmed by 2 bases and V by 10 bases; bases with no gene match: 5. The CDR3 region has the DNA TGTGCCACTACCAGCGGGAGGGCCTACGAGCAGTACTTC. As protein: CATTSGRAYEQYF.

Notes on this clone: One end of the junction fails to match germline, which may point to a read error. V and J are TRBV6-6 and TRBJ2-2; D ambiguous. Germline loops: CDR1 MNHNY, CDR2 SVGAGI (reference sequence). The CDR3 totals 15 residues. The DNA for the CDR3 is TGTGCCCGCAGTTACGCCCCACTCAGGACCGGGGAGCTGTTTTTT. This sequence encodes CARSYAPLRTGELFF.

The chain joins TRBV5-1 to TRBJ1-2, with unresolved D. This CDR3 contains 14 residues. Trimming pared 1 base from V and 3 bases from J, leaving 10 bases between. Germline V lookup: CDR1 SGHRS, CDR2 YFSETQ. The CDR3 nucleotides are TGCGCCAGCAGCTTGCACGGTGTCTACTATGGCTACACCTTC. As protein: CASSLHGVYYGYTF.

The V gene is TRBV5-1, the J gene TRBJ2-7; D is ambiguous. V lost 2 bases and J 1 base, leaving 7 bases between the germline ends. This CDR3 has 13 amino acids. The germline gives CDR1 SGHRS, CDR2 YFSETQ. The CDR3 DNA is TGCGCCAGCAGCTTCAGTTATTCCTACGAGCAGTACTTC. As protein: CASSFSYSYEQYF.

The V gene is TRBV13, the J gene TRBJ2-7; D is ambiguous. The germline gives CDR1 PRHDT, CDR2 FYEKMQ (reference sequence). CDR3 length: 18 residues. V lost 4 bases and J lost 5, with 27 bases in between. This CDR3 is CASSSDPTLTGPPHEQYF. The CDR3 DNA reads as TGTGCCAGCAGCTCCGACCCAACCCTGACTGGCCCCCCTCACGAGCAGTACTTC.

The chain employs TRBV5-6 and TRBJ2-7, with 10 bases that match TRBD1. V lost 0 bases, J lost 0 bases, and 9 bases stayed unmatched. Per germline, CDR1 SGHDT and CDR2 YYEEEE. This CDR3 has 18 residues. CDR3 protein: CASSLVVGQGRGSYEQYF. The DNA for the CDR3 is TGTGCCAGCAGCTTGGTGGTGGGACAGGGGAGGGGCTCCTACGAGCAGTACTTC. Full variable domain (outside the CDR3, taken from reference TRBV5-6 and TRBJ2-7): DAGVTQSPTHLIKTRGQQVTLRCSPKSGHDTVSWYQQALGQGPQFIFQYYEEEERQRGNFPDRFSGHQFPNYSSELNVNALLLGDSALYLCASSLVVGQGRGSYEQYFGPGTRLTVT.

This clone was seen only a few times. This sequence joins TRBV11-1 and TRBJ2-3, with TRBD2 identical over 8 bases. The CDR3 is made up of 14 amino acids. The germline V gene has CDR1 SGHAT and CDR2 FQDESV (reference sequence). The V segment lost 3 bases and the J segment 3 bases; nucleotides outside the gene matches: 2. The CDR3 nucleotides read TGTGCCAGCAGCTTTGCGGGGGGTACAGATACGCAGTATTTT. Amino acid sequence: CASSFAGGTDTQYF.

J is TRBJ2-7 and V is TRBV11-1; 7 bases agree with TRBD1. The CDR3 is 14 amino acids. V lost 5 bases and J lost 1; bases outside the gene matches: 5. CDR1 is SGHAT and CDR2 is FQDESV in the germline V gene (reference sequence). The CDR3 is CASSKDRRSYEQYF. CDR3 coding DNA: TGTGCCAGCAGCAAGGACAGGCGGTCCTACGAGCAGTACTTC.

DNA for the CDR3: TGTGCCAGCAGCAAGGACAGGGGTCGGGGCACTGAAGCTTTCTTT. Amino acid sequence: CASSKDRGRGTEAFF. The chain has TRBV5-5 and TRBJ1-1; TRBD1 matches at 9 bases. With 4 bases clipped from V and 4 bases from J, the junction kept 8 bases outside the gene matches. The V gene's germline CDR1 is SGHKS and CDR2 YYEKEE (reference sequence). The CDR3 has 15 amino acids.

CDR3 sequence: CASNLRELEAFF. The CDR3 DNA reads as TGTGCCAGCAACCTCCGGGAGCTAGAAGCTTTCTTT. V usage is TRBV6-5 and J usage is TRBJ1-1, with D hard to call. This CDR3 contains 12 residues. V lost 7 bases and J 8 bases, leaving 14 bases between the germline ends. Germline values: CDR1 MNHEY, CDR2 SVGAGI.

This chain links TRBV11-2 with TRBJ1-5; maybe TRBD1 (6 bases). V gave up 1 base and J gave up 2 bases, with 9 bases separating them. The length of the CDR3 is 15 residues. From germline, CDR1 is SGHAT and CDR2 FQNNGV. The CDR3 DNA follows: TGTGCCAGCAGCTTAGGGGGGCTTCGCAATCAGCCCCAGCATTTT. Translated: CASSLGGLRNQPQHF.

A few counts support this clone. The genes are TRBV6-5 and TRBJ1-1; no clear D. This CDR3 comprises 12 residues. Trimming removed 8 bases from V and 0 bases from J, with 7 bases in between. Germline values: CDR1 MNHEY, CDR2 SVGAGI. The CDR3, as DNA: TGTGCCAGCCAACAGCTGAACACTGAAGCTTTCTTT. It translates to CASQQLNTEAFF.

V gene TRBV10-3 combines with J gene TRBJ2-1, with 9 nucleotides matching TRBD1. The CDR3 runs to 15 residues. Trimming at V came to 8 bases and at J to 4 bases, leaving 9 bases not matched to a gene. Germline CDR1 ENHRY, CDR2 SYGVKD. In DNA form, the CDR3 reads TGTGCCATCCGGTCTTCGGGACAGGGTTACAATGAGCAGTTCTTC. This sequence encodes CAIRSSGQGYNEQFF.

This clone was detected a few times. The J gene is TRBJ1-5, the V gene TRBV11-2; D is undetermined. Trimming stripped 5 bases from V and 9 bases from J, with 11 bases between. The germline V gene encodes CDR1 SGHAT and CDR2 FQNNGV. This CDR3 has 12 amino acids. For the CDR3, the DNA is TGTGCCAGCAGCCCTCTAGGAGGGCCCCAGCATTTT. Translation gives CASSPLGGPQHF.

In its sample, this clone was seen a few times. The chain couples TRBV7-2 to TRBJ1-1; 7 nucleotides agree with TRBD1. V was pared by 7 bases and J by 1 base, with 6 bases of the junction left unmatched. The CDR3 runs to 14 residues. Per the germline V gene, CDR1 is SGHTA and CDR2 is FQGNSA. The CDR3 coding sequence is TGTGCCAGCAAAATAGGGGGCGCGAACACTGAAGCTTTCTTT. Translating it yields CASKIGGANTEAFF.

The chain is built from TRBV10-1 and TRBJ2-5, with D uncertain. V was trimmed by 0 bases and J by 7 bases, leaving 9 bases between them. CDR3 length: 13 residues. Germline values: CDR1 WNHNN, CDR2 SYGVQD (reference sequence). CDR3 protein: CASSESGSPTQYF. CDR3 sequence (DNA): TGCGCCAGCAGTGAGTCGGGCTCTCCGACCCAGTACTTC.